What follows describes a single T cell receptor (beta chain). No cognate antigen has been identified for it. Base qualities are not recorded, but no much larger clone differs from it by a single base. There are 12 amino acids in the CDR3, from cysteine to phenylalanine inclusive. The sequence is cut down to CDR3 DNA, 36 bases in frame from base 1. Cut back by 5 bases and 6 bases, the V and J ends lie 14 bases apart. CDR1 and CDR2, looked up from the germline V gene (reference sequence), are DFQATT and SNEGSKA. This record comes from a study of T cell responses to AZD1222 COVID-19 vaccine (dated by TCRdb to the early 2020s). With respect to the entire study: AZD1222 recipients whose second dose came at about 4 weeks and those whose second dose came at about 12 weeks were combined into one group, since spike-specific TCR depth and breadth did not differ between the two schedules. A total of more than 230 trial participants underwent TCR sequencing, of whom 207 had received two doses of AZD1222 and some 26 had received two doses of the MenACWY control vaccine. Trial participants were enrolled into age subgroups of 18-55, 56-69 and 70-plus years, which contained roughly 150, 30 and 60 TCR-sequenced participants, respectively. Overall study results and their limits: In the small 56-69-year group, the increase in depth fell short of significance, most likely because of low power. Conclusions about previously exposed vaccinees are limited because only six or seven AZD1222 recipients were SARS-CoV-2 seropositive at baseline. Most participants were white British and females outnumbered males, and the authors suggested that clonal diversity may have been underestimated. Because no day 14 peak-response samples were available, repertoires were characterized only after the peak T cell response. Spike-specific TCR breadth and depth rose significantly after two AZD1222 doses compared with day 0 and with MenACWY recipients. The vaccine-associated CD4 TCRs covered the entire spike protein, and the dominant responses fell in regions 160-218 and 743-854. Reportedly, almost half of the unique spike-specific TCRs recognized epitopes lying outside the regions that are mutated in the B.1.351 and B.1.1.7 variants.

The time point tag for this specimen amounts to: baseline before first vaccination. The vaccinee samples were drawn from two UK trials, COV001 and COV002, one of which was a single-blind randomized controlled phase 2/3 trial testing AZD1222 (ChAdOx1 nCoV-19) in healthy adults. For TCRbeta chain sequencing, PBMC samples from trial participants were taken at day 0 and at day 28 after the second dose. The CDR3 regions of human TCRbeta chains were subjected to immunosequencing. Per the source publication's procedure: TCRs in the repertoires were compared against a reference library of SARS-CoV-2-specific TCRs that had been generated with the MIRA antigen-specificity platform. Breadth was defined as the fraction of unique TCRs that were SARS-CoV-2-associated, and depth was defined as the fraction of total T cells that were SARS-CoV-2-associated. Using the MIRA data, each spike-specific TCR was mapped to the spike region that the TCR reacts to and placed in a CD4 or CD8 class. Log10-transformed breadth and depth values were compared by one-way ANOVA with Sidak's multiple comparisons tests. Held by TCRdb, this immuneACCESS table contains in-frame sequences only and omits some clones. Under half of the omission traces to an unresolved V gene where checked; the cause of the rest is unknown. V, J and clone size are taken as reported in that table, and D and trimming were inferred from the DNA itself. In this sample the table shows about 160,000 clones, about 91% of which occur a single time. Together, the top ten hold less than 5.5% of the sample.

The source material was peripheral blood, sampled on day 0 of AZD1222 vaccination. This TCR came from an adult in good health. The V and J genes are TRBV20-1 and TRBJ2-7, with the D gene not clear enough to name. The CDR3 here reads CSAGDGSGEQYF. The bases are TGCAGTGCTGGTGACGGGTCAGGCGAGCAGTACTTC.